This T cell receptor (beta chain) was recorded in a study of cytomegalovirus exposure and HLA in healthy donors (TCRdb year 2017). Context from the whole study: In an earlier analysis of 587 of the donors, 250 to 350 Gb of sequence data and 100 million or so unique TCR beta sequences from some 170 million T cells were reported. Every repertoire in the discovery cohort had been generated on one and the same sequencing platform. In the later analysis, no new phenotypic data were used to find candidate immune exposures; instead, reliance was placed on TCR beta sequences and their occurrence across donors. Donor age, sex, ethnicity and CMV serostatus were compiled alongside the repertoire data. To predict cytomegalovirus infection status, the study brought together high-throughput TCR immunosequencing, statistical association of individual TCRs with disease status, and machine learning. Of the roughly 400 genotyped donors, around 81% fell in the genetic ancestry cluster associated with self-reported Caucasian donors. Class I and class II HLA loci were covered by the typing at four-digit resolution. In an earlier analysis of 587 of the donors, high-throughput TCR beta sequencing was used to judge whether each TCR beta V gene segment behaved as functional or pseudogenic. Roughly 5 DR-DQ haplotypes were treated as single units for association and clustering because of strong linkage in the cohort. Across about 370 genotyped donors of the cohort, an average of about 240,000 unique TCR beta nucleotide sequences per donor were sequenced, and around 20% of those sequences were non-productive. Around 320 gigabases of sequencing data and approximately 84 million unique TCR sequences were included in an early release covering over 600 HLA-typed donors. Besides the first cohort of around 670 subjects, a separate validation cohort made up of 120 different subjects was used. The number of donors typed differed by locus, with 629-630 for A, B, C, DRB1 and DQB1, around 560 for DQA1, over 600 for DPA1, and roughly 450 for DPB1. The T cell repertoires of about 700 subjects were profiled by immunosequencing and related to cytomegalovirus serostatus. Genome-wide SNP genotypes for about 60% of the roughly 670 donors were used in a later genetic analysis, which treated that subset as a discovery cohort. The study aimed to test whether cataloging public T cell receptors could reveal signatures of past pathogen exposure. A later analysis re-examined previously published TCR beta repertoires from over 500 donors and added high-resolution HLA genotyping to investigate patterns of TCR occurrence.

The library was produced with the immunoSEQ multiplex PCR assay. For the multiplex PCR, a mixture combining 60 forward primers for TCR Vbeta segments and 13 reverse primers for TCR Jbeta segments was used. The CDR3 region of rearranged TCR beta genes was amplified from genomic DNA by a multiplex PCR assay. The amplified TCR beta libraries were sequenced on the Illumina HiSeq System as 87-base-pair reads. In the authors' own workflow: A later analysis counted some 74 million unique TCR beta chains across the 600 to 850 repertoires, and around 9.9 million of these chains were shared by at least two donors. Raw reads were error-corrected and collapsed into unique sequences by a nearest-neighbor algorithm in which closely related sequences were merged to remove PCR and sequencing errors. Alignment of CDR3 sequences to IMGT reference sequences was used to assign V, D and J gene segments. For a sequence to be retained, a match of at least six nucleotides to both a V gene segment and a J gene segment was required. A rearrangement counted as productive if the CDR3 had no stop codons and remained in frame with V and J, and every other rearrangement counted as non-productive. CDR3 was defined by IMGT convention, running from the second conserved V-encoded cysteine to the conserved J-encoded phenylalanine. In an earlier analysis of roughly 610 of the donors, sequences lacking an unambiguous match to a single V gene segment were excluded. In an earlier analysis of around 600 of the donors, V segments were called functional above 56.7% productive rearrangements and were called segregating when the between-donor standard deviation exceeded 5%. To diagnose cytomegalovirus status from the catalog of TCR beta chain sequences, a statistical classification framework was built. A later analysis assigned V and J genes by comparing TCR nucleotide sequences with IMGT/GENE-DB human TR gene sequences. In a later analysis, CDR3 sequences and most-parsimonious VDJ recombination scenarios were assigned using the TCRdist pipeline. A later analysis defined each TCR beta chain by its CDR3 amino acid sequence plus V-gene family, and excluded reads lacking a unique V-gene family. To address suspected cross-contamination and a sequencing artifact, a later analysis removed approximately 590 highly shared, low-generation-probability nucleotide sequences. In a later analysis, a clonal expansion index for each public chain was calculated from normalized within-repertoire ranks of inferred template counts. Generation probabilities in a later analysis came from a VDJ recombination model fitted to out-of-frame rearrangements, and those results were checked against IGoR. In a later analysis, TCR-TCR, TCR-HLA and TCR-CMV co-occurrence was scored with hypergeometric tests, and a repertoire-size bias correction was applied to TCR pairs. In a later analysis, false discovery rates were estimated by permuting HLA or CMV assignments 20 times. In a later analysis, co-occurring TCRs were grouped with DBSCAN, and TCRdist sequence similarity was added when clustering was performed within HLA-allele-positive subsets. Co-occurrence clustering excluded repertoires with fewer than 30,000 or more than 120,000 public chains, plus five with anomalous nucleotide sharing. What TCRdb holds here is the immuneACCESS table cut down to in-frame rearrangements. Part of the clones is not present; checked against another copy, under half of the missing clones reflect an unresolved V gene, and the others are unexplained. V and J calls and clone size are those listed in that table; D and trimming were worked out from the DNA. The sample data list about 89,000 clones, and 85% of these were observed just once. Around 7% of the sample lies in the top ten.

The cohort comprised 666 healthy bone marrow donors. All cohort members were sampled while nominally healthy, although unrecorded immune exposures were likely present. The donor tested CMV seropositive, placing the donor among the roughly 300 seropositive members of the cohort. Each donor provided a peripheral blood sample, and peripheral blood mononuclear cells were used for TCR beta sequencing. Genomic DNA was extracted from the blood cell samples with the Qiagen DNeasy Blood Extraction Kit. Points on this clone: There is no known antigen for this receptor. Nothing much larger sits one base from this clone, and base qualities are not available.

CDR1 and CDR2, looked up from the germline V gene (reference sequence), are LNHDA and SQIVND. V lost 5 bases and J lost 8 bases; the stretch between them is 22 bases long. The CDR3 holds 16 amino acids from the cysteine to the phenylalanine. The kept DNA is CDR3 alone, 48 bases in frame from the first base. Overall study outcomes, separate from this receptor: Because some donors lacked HLA typing at each locus, the association tests relied only on the typed subset. The authors suggested that the approach could potentially be extended to other disease states and immunological phenotypes. Because counts were too low, around 18 rarely observed V segments, including chromosome 9 orphons, were left out of the earlier analysis of some 600 of the donors. Compared with the approximately 670-donor mean, donors in an Asian-associated ancestry cluster had fewer N-insertions in productive TCRs, according to a later genetic analysis. Most TCR sequences were seen in very few donors, while some public TCRs were found in many individuals. A later analysis reported that several top co-occurrence clusters appeared linked to parvovirus B19, influenza, CMV and Epstein-Barr virus. The 87-base-pair reads could not distinguish some IMGT-functional V segments, including TRBV6-2 and TRBV6-3, so those segments were excluded. In vitro tests confirmed that a few of the cytomegalovirus-associated TCR beta chains recognize cytomegalovirus antigens. A cluster of highly shared sequence variants was judged likely to represent a technical artifact of the sequencing pipeline. The presence/absence analyses assumed that sequencing depth was roughly uniform across donors, and that assumption may not be true. A later analysis found that TCR association rates varied across HLA loci, with DRB1 alleles showing the most associated TCRs and HLA-C alleles the fewest. Immune exposure information for the cohort was limited to CMV serostatus. Cytomegalovirus status was reported to be diagnosed by the classifier with high specificity and sensitivity in both the original and validation cohorts. A further reported finding was that TCR beta sequences accurately predicted the HLA-A and HLA-B alleles for most subjects in the first cohort. Only TCR beta chains were sequenced in this cohort, and the absence of alpha or paired-chain data limited detectable features. When HLA alleles, especially DR and DQ, strongly co-occurred, TCR associations were difficult to assign to individual alleles. In a later analysis, HLA-associated TCR beta chains were found to be more clonally expanded and to have lower generation probabilities than equally common non-associated chains. In an earlier analysis of fewer than 700 of the donors, most TCR beta V segments appeared in productive rearrangements about 90% or about 30% of the time, broadly matching IMGT annotations. The study gave a list of about 150 TCR beta chains associated with cytomegalovirus. Correlated functional status among segregating V segments might be attributable to linkage disequilibrium, but an unknown experimental factor could not be ruled out. Specific HLA alleles were associated with 18,000 or so TCR beta sequences at a false discovery rate of 0.05 in a later analysis. V-gene and J-gene trimming of TCR beta chains was associated with a missense DCLRE1C variant in a later genetic analysis, and the association was replicated in an independent cohort. Most CMV-associated TCR beta chains appeared to be HLA-restricted in a later analysis, and the HLA associations seemed to be driven largely by CMV exposure.

What was sequenced was PBMCs. The rearranged segments are TRBV19 and TRBJ2-1; TRBD2 is possibly the D segment (7 matching bases). The clonotype was recovered from a middle-aged man in good health and CMV-seropositive. This receptor has the CDR3 CASSASGWGGRHEQFF. The DNA sequence is given as TGTGCCAGTAGTGCCTCGGGGTGGGGGGGCCGTCATGAGCAGTTCTTC.